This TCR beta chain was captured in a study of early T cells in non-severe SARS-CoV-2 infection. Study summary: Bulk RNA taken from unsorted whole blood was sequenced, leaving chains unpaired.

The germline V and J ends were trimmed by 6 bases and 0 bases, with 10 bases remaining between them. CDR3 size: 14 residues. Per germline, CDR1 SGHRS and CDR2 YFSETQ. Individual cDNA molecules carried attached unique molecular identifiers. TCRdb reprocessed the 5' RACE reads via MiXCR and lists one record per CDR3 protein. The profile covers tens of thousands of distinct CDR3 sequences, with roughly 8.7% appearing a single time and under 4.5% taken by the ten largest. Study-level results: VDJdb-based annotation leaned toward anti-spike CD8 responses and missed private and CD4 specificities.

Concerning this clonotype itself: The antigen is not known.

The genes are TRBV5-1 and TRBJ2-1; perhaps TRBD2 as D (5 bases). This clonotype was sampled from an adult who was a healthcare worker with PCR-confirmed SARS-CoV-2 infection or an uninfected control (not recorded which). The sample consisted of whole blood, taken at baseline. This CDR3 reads CASTADSSYNEQFF. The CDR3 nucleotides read TGCGCCAGCACGGCGGACTCCTCCTACAATGAGCAGTTCTTC.